This T cell receptor beta chain was profiled in a study of Graves' ophthalmopathy and Graves' hyperthyroidism (dated by TCRdb to the late 2010s). General notes on the study: Peripheral blood samples were taken at the time of initial diagnosis, before any treatment was given. To tell Graves' ophthalmopathy apart from Graves' hyperthyroidism, and to predict which patients would progress to ophthalmopathy, the study relied on TCR beta repertoire signatures. In total, 135 blood samples were TCR-sequenced: 40 to 45 ophthalmopathy, under 80 hyperthyroidism and about 17 hyperthyroidism-to-ophthalmopathy patients. To explore V-J signatures distinguishing ophthalmopathy from hyperthyroidism, a discovery set of 100 patients (roughly 45 ophthalmopathy, over 55 stable hyperthyroidism) was enrolled. For independent validation, a separate cohort was made up of 18 to 20 hyperthyroidism patients plus 17 patients who later progressed from hyperthyroidism to ophthalmopathy. In five or six hyperthyroidism patients, the T-cell repertoires found in thyroid tissue were compared with those found in blood. Once sampling was done, hyperthyroidism patients were given methimazole at a starting dose of 30 mg daily, while ophthalmopathy patients were given high-dose intravenous methylprednisolone. The roughly 99 discovery patients were divided at random into training and test sets in a 7:3 ratio. Study-wide conclusions, independent of this receptor: In cross-validation, the 13-signature model distinguished ophthalmopathy from stable hyperthyroidism with nearly 90% sensitivity and about 81% specificity, and in the test set the corresponding values were approximately 79% and 70%. Most expanded thyroid clonotypes with a frequency above 0.001 also appeared in blood, which suggests that blood repertoires may reflect the immune response in the thyroid. No statistical method was used to set the sample size in advance, and the investigators knew which group each participant was assigned to. In validation, the model predicted ophthalmopathy progression with 55% to 71% sensitivity and around 72% specificity; some twelve predicted patients were CT-confirmed with GO in a median of approximately 6.2 months.

This clonotype was observed a handful of times. No cognate antigen has been identified for it. The input lacks base qualities; no much larger clone sits a single base away. TCR beta CDR3 regions were amplified from RNA transcripts for repertoire sequencing. The first round was an RT-PCR using HTBI primers with the Qiagen OneStep RT-PCR kit, and this first round was followed by a second-round multiplex PCR, then size selection and purification. Libraries were sequenced on an Illumina HiSeq2000 using paired-end 100 bp reads. The authors' pipeline ran thus. Reads were processed with SOAPnuke, discarding reads with adapters, uncalled bases, mean Phred below 15, or no exact constant-primer or identifier match. COPE v1.2.5 was used to merge high-quality paired reads. Unique nucleotide sequences were defined as clonotypes and aligned to IMGT TRB V, D and J references using MiTCR v1.1. Only V-J combinations with frequency above 0.0001 were analysed, covering more than 99% of repertoires. For each V-J combination, a TCR clonal expansion and chaos score was defined as F50 clonal expansion divided by the chaos observed in the TCRdist matrix. Welch's t-statistics and random forest were used to narrow the features down to around twelve V-J combinations, which were then fed into a naive Bayes classifier. The similarity between thyroid and blood repertoires was quantified using the Morisita-Horn index. The public reads were reanalyzed by TCRdb: fastp trimming at Q25, MiXCR alignment, in-frame beta chains only. Rows matching on CDR3 protein sequence are summarized as one entry with the most common DNA and genes. What appears here as the V and J calls and clone size reflects TCRdb's work, not the paper's. Counted in this sample were around 400,000 distinct CDR3 sequences; 15% to 20% of them appeared once. Roughly 1.6% of the sample rests with the top ten.

Ophthalmopathy patients were characterized by moderately to severely active disease, a Clinical Activity Score of at least 3, a NOSPECS grade of at least 4, and a disease duration under 3 months. Patients were excluded if they had other autoimmune diseases, uncontrolled infections, pregnancy or lactation. Diagnosis was based on clinical symptoms, serum thyroxine, TRAb, thyroid ultrasound and orbital computed tomography. Ficoll-Paque density gradient centrifugation was used to isolate PBMCs from 10 ml of fresh peripheral blood. Trizol reagent was used to extract the total RNA, and its quality was then checked on an Agilent 2100 Bioanalyzer. The germline V gene supplies CDR1 MNHNS and CDR2 SASEGT. V loses 5 bases, J loses 3 bases, and the germline ends lie 14 bases apart. From the cysteine up to the phenylalanine, the CDR3 has a length of 14 residues. Just the 42-base CDR3 DNA is kept, in frame starting at base 1.

Rearrangement joined TRBV6-1 to TRBJ2-7; possibly the D gene is TRBD1, per 6 matching bases. The sample taken for sequencing was peripheral blood. This receptor was taken from a young woman with Graves' ophthalmopathy. Donor details come from another sample of the same person, matched by shared clones. The CDR3 region has the sequence CASSHQAGVYEQYF. The DNA is TGTGCCAGCAGTCATCAGGCAGGGGTCTACGAGCAGTACTTC.